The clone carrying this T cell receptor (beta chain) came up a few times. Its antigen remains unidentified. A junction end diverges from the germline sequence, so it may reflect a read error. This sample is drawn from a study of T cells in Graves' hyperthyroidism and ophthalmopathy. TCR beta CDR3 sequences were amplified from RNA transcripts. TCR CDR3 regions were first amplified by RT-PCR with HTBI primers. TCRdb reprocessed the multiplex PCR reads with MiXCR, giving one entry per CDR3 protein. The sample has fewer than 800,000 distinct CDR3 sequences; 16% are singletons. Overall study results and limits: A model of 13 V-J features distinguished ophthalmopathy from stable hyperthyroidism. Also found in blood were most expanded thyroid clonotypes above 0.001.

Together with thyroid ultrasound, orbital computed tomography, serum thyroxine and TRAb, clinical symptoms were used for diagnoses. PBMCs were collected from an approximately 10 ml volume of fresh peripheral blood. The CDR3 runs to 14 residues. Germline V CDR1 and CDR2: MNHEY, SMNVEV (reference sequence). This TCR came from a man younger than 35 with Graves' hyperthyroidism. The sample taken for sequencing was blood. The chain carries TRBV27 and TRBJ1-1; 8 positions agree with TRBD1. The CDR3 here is CAGSLRGHGTEAFF. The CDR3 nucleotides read TGTGCCGGCAGTCTCAGGGGGCATGGCACTGAAGCTTTCTTT.